The rows below give T cell receptor beta chains drawn from one sample of a study of CD8+ T cells in alopecia areata. Only in-frame clones appear in the TCRdb table, and some are missing; sequencing was by immunoSEQ multiplex PCR. The table includes roughly 200,000 clones, around 63% detected once. The sequencing used CD4+ T cells sorted from blood, collected at week 0. Every receptor here comes from a human donor with alopecia areata. CDR3s leave out the opening cysteine and the closing phenylalanine or tryptophan. Each record gives: J gene, V gene, CDR3 length, CDR3 protein.

>TRBJ2-5|TRBV9|14
ASSVGPGAPGETQY
>TRBJ1-5|TRBV29-1|10
SAGQSNQPQH
>TRBJ1-2|TRBV4-3|13
ASSHLNPQGNGYT
>TRBJ2-7|TRBV11-2|15
ASSRPAGNPRSYEQY
>TRBJ2-5|TRBV29-1|11
SVGLTFGETQY
>TRBJ1-4|TRBV29-1|12
SAGDRATNEKLF
>TRBJ2-1|TRBV6-1|9
ASKRRDSLF
>TRBJ2-1|TRBV7-3|13
ASSLGLAKNNEQF
>TRBJ2-1|TRBV5-1|14
ASSLETSGPRNEQF
>TRBJ1-4|TRBV30|15
AWSRAGGSGPAQKLF
>TRBJ2-4|TRBV19|10
ASSPSENIQY
>TRBJ1-4|TRBV5-6|14
ASRRLDASGPEKLF
>TRBJ1-1|TRBV29-1|11
SVDQGAGTEAF
>TRBJ1-2|TRBV15|14
ATSRDFAGLANGYT
>TRBJ2-6|TRBV10-3|10
AISVEANVLT
>TRBJ1-2|TRBV30|11
AWTRTTNYGYT
>TRBJ2-1|TRBV4-3|13
ASSYGGSGNNEQF
>TRBJ2-3|TRBV2|14
ASGWTAEYPSDTQY
>TRBJ1-6|TRBV2|12
ASSQTVTRPPLH
>TRBJ2-3|TRBV4-1|13
ASSQGLSPQDTQY
>TRBJ2-7|TRBV6-5|12
ASSYGQGVYEQY
>TRBJ2-7|TRBV7-8|12
ASSFPGDTREQY
>TRBJ1-1|TRBV15|13
ATSRDRGSNTEAF
>TRBJ1-1|TRBV7-2|12
ASSLGPGNTEAF
>TRBJ2-3|TRBV5-1|13
ASSLDRGLSDTQY
>TRBJ2-7|TRBV2|9
ASSAGIEQY
>TRBJ1-5|TRBV30|12
AWSVRQGHQPQH
>TRBJ1-5|TRBV2|12
ASSADGGNQPQH
>TRBJ2-1|TRBV10-3|13
AISESAGAYNEQF
>TRBJ1-1|TRBV29-1|11
SVISQGATEAF
>TRBJ2-3|TRBV5-6|13
ASSPRQGVTDTQY
>TRBJ1-2|TRBV29-1|10
SGQREDYGYT
>TRBJ1-6|TRBV5-4|12
ASSFSQNNSPLH
>TRBJ2-7|TRBV4-3|13
ASSQGGTGIYEQY
>TRBJ1-1|TRBV25-1|11
ASSERGNTEAF
>TRBJ1-4|TRBV15|12
ATSRDGNREKLF
>TRBJ2-7|TRBV30|10
AWRGGAYEQY
>TRBJ1-5|TRBV6-6|14
ASRWPGTSSNQPQH
>TRBJ2-5|TRBV27|11
ASSFRIQETQY